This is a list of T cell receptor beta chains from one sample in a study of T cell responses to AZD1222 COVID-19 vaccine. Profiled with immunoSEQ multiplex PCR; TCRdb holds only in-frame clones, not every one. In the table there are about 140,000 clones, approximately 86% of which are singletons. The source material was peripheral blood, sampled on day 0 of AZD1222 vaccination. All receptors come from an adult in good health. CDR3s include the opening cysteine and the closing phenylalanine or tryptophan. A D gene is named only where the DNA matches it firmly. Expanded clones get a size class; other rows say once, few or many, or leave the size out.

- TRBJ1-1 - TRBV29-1 TGCAGCGTTAAAAGACAAAACACTGAAGCTTTCTTT CSVKRQNTEAFF
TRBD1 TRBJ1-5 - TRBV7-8 TGTGCCAGCAGCTTAGGGTTACAGGGGTCGAATAGCAATCAGCCCCAGCATTTT CASSLGLQGSNSNQPQHF
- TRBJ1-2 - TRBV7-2 TGTGCCAGCAGCTTAAACTCGGAGGGCTACACCTTC CASSLNSEGYTF
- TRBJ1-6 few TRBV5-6 TGTGCCAGCAGACCAGACAGTAATTCACCCCTCCACTTT CASRPDSNSPLHF
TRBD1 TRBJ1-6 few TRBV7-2 TGTGCCAGCAGCCCCGGGGACAGGGCAAATTCACCCCTCCACTTT CASSPGDRANSPLHF
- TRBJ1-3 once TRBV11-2 TGTGCCAGCAGCCCCGGACTTTCCTCTGGAAACACCATATATTTT CASSPGLSSGNTIYF
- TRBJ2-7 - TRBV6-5 TGTGCCAGCAGTTACGAGAGGGCCTACGAGCAGTACTTC CASSYERAYEQYF
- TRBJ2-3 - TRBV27 TGTGCCAGCAGTTTTTCCCCCCCTGCTCGGACTAGCACAGATACGCAGTATTTT CASSFSPPARTSTDTQYF
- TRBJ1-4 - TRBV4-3 TGCGCCAGCAGCCAAGGAGCGACTGGAGGGGGTTCTGCTAATGAAAAACTGTTTTTT CASSQGATGGGSANEKLFF
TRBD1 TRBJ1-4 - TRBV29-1 TGCAGCGTTGTGCAGGGGGGAGAAAAACTGTTTTTT CSVVQGGEKLFF
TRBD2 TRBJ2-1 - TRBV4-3 TGCGCCAGCAGCCAAGAGACTAGCGGGAGCTACAATGAGCAGTTCTTC CASSQETSGSYNEQFF
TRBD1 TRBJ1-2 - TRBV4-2 TGTGCCAGCAGCCAAACGGGACAGGGGGTTCGCGGCTACACCTTC CASSQTGQGVRGYTF
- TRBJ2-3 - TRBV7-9 TGTGCCAGCAGCTTACGTGGGAGCACAGATACGCAGTATTTT CASSLRGSTDTQYF
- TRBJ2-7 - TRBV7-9 TGTGCCAGCTCTCGCGGGCCTTACGAGCAGTACTTC CASSRGPYEQYF
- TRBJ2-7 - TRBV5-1 TGCGCCAGCAGCCCTCCCGAGGGAGTAGGTGAGCAGTACTTC CASSPPEGVGEQYF
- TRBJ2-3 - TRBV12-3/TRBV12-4 TGTGCCAGCAGATTTTACACAGATACGCAGTATTTT CASRFYTDTQYF
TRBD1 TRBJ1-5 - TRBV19 TGTGCCAGTACCCAGGACAGGGCGAGCAATCAGCCCCAGCATTTT CASTQDRASNQPQHF
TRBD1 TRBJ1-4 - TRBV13 TGTGCCAGCAGCCCAGGGGGCCAAAATGAAAAACTGTTTTTT CASSPGGQNEKLFF
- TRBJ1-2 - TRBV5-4 TGTGCCAGCAGCTTGGGGGGGCTCGGAGGGACAGGCTACACCTTC CASSLGGLGGTGYTF
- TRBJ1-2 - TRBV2 TGTGCCAGCAGTGACAGGAGCTATGGCTACACCTTC CASSDRSYGYTF
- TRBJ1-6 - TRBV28 TGTGCCAGCAGTTTAACGAGTTTTCGTAATTCACCCCTCCACTTT CASSLTSFRNSPLHF
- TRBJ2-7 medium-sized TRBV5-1 TGCGCCATCCCAGCTTACGAGCAGTACTTC CAIPAYEQYF
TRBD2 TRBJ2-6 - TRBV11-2 TGTGCCAGCAGCTTAGGTTGGGGGGGCTCTGGGGCCAACGTCCTGACTTTC CASSLGWGGSGANVLTF
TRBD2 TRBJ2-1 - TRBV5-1 TGCGCCAGCAGGCCTAGCGGGAGAAATGAGCAGTTCTTC CASRPSGRNEQFF
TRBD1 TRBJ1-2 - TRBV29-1 TGCAGCGTTCTTGTTGAACAGGGGGTAGGGGGCTACACCTTC CSVLVEQGVGGYTF
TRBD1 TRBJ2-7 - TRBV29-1 TGCAGCGTTGAAAGGGACAGGGACGAGCAGTACTTC CSVERDRDEQYF